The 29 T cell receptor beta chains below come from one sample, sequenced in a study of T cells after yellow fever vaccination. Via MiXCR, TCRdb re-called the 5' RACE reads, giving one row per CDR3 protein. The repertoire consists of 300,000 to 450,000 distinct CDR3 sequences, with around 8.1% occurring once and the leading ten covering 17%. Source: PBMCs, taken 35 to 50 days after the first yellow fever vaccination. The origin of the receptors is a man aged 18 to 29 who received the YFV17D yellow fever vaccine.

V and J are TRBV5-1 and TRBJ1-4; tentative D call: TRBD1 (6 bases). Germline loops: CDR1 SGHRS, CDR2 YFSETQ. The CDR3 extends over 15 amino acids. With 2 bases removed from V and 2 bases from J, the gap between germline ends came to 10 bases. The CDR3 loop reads CASSFLQGTNEKLFF. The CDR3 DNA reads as TGCGCCAGCAGCTTCCTACAGGGTACTAATGAAAAACTGTTTTTT.

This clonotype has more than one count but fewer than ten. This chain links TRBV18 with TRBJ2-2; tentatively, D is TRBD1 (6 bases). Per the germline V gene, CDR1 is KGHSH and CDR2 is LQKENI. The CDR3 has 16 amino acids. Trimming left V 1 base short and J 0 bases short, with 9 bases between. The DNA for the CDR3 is TGTGCCAGCTCACCACTTGACAGGTCGAACACCGGGGAGCTGTTTTTT. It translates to CASSPLDRSNTGELFF.

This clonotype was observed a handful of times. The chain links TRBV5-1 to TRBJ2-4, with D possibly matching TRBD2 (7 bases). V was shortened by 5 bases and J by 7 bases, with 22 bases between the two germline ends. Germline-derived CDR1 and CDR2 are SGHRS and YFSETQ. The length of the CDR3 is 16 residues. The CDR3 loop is CASRQDSGGGGNIQYF. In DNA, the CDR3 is TGCGCCAGCAGGCAAGACTCTGGGGGGGGCGGCAACATTCAGTACTTC.

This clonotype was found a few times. The CDR3 sequence is CASSRRGDTIYF. CDR3 nucleotides: TGTGCCAGCAGCCGCAGGGGGGACACCATATATTTT. The chain uses TRBV7-2 and TRBJ1-3; 7 nucleotides align to TRBD1. This CDR3 region has 12 residues. The germline gives CDR1 SGHTA, CDR2 FQGNSA. V was clipped by 5 bases and J by 8 bases; unmatched bases: 3. Full variable domain (rest looked up from reference TRBV7-2 and TRBJ1-3): GAGVSQSPSNKVTEKGKDVELRCDPISGHTALYWYRQSLGQGLEFLIYFQGNSAPDKSGLPSDRFSAERTGGSVSTLTIQRTQQEDSAVYLCASSRRGDTIYFGEGSWLTVV.

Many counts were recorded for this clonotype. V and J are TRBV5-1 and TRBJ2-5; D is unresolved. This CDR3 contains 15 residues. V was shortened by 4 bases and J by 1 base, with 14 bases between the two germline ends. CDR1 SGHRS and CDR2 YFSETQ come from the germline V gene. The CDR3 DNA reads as TGCGCCAGCAGCCCGCAAGGTCGGGTCCAAGAGACCCAGTACTTC. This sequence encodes CASSPQGRVQETQYF.

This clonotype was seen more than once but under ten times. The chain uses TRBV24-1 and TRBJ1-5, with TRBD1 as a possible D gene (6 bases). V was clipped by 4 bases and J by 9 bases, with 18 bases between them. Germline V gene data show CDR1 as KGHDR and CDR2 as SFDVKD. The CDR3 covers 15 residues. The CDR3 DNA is TGTGCCACCAGTGACGAGGGGGGGGGTGCACGGCCCCAGCATTTT. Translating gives CATSDEGGGARPQHF.

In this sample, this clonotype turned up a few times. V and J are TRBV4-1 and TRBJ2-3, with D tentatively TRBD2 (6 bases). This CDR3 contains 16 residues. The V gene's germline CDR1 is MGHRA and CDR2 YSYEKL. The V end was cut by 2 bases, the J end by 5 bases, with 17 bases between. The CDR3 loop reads CASSQPDSDGGDTQYF. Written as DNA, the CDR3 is TGCGCCAGCAGCCAACCGGACTCGGACGGGGGAGATACGCAGTATTTT.

CDR3 amino acids: CASSQEGRGSEQYF. The CDR3 DNA sequence: TGCGCCAGCAGCCAAGAGGGCAGGGGGTCCGAGCAGTACTTC. The chain recombines TRBV4-1 with TRBJ2-7; the match to TRBD1 covers 7 bases. After removal of 0 bases from V and 6 bases from J, the junction contained 5 bases not matched to a gene. CDR1 and CDR2 (germline): MGHRA, YSYEKL. The CDR3 is 14 amino acids.

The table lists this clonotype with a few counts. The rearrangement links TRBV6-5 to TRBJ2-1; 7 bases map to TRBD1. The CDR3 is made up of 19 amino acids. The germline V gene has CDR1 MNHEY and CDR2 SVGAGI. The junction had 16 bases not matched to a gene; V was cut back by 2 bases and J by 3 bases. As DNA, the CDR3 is TGTGCCAGCAGTTACGGGCTGGCCCACGGGACAGCGTTCTACAATGAGCAGTTCTTC. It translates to CASSYGLAHGTAFYNEQFF.

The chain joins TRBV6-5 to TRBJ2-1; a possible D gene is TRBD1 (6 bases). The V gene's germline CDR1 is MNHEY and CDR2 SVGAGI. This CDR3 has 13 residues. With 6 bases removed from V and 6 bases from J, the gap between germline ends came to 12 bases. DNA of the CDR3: TGTGCCAGCAGCTACCGAGGGGGCAATGAGCAGTTCTTC. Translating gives CASSYRGGNEQFF.

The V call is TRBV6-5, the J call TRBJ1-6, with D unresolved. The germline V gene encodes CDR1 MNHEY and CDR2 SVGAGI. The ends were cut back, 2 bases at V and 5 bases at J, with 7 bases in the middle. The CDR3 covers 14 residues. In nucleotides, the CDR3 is TGTGCCAGCAGTTACGCACGAGATAATTCACCCCTCCACTTT. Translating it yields CASSYARDNSPLHF.

In DNA, the CDR3 is TGTGCCAGCAGCTCCCGAAGGAGGTTGGGGGAAAAACTGTTTTTT. This translates into CASSSRRRLGEKLFF. The V call is TRBV7-9, the J call TRBJ1-4; D remains ambiguous. This CDR3 contains 15 residues. Germline V CDR1 and CDR2: SEHNR, FQNEAQ (reference sequence). V lost 4 bases to trimming and J lost 8 bases, with 17 bases between them.

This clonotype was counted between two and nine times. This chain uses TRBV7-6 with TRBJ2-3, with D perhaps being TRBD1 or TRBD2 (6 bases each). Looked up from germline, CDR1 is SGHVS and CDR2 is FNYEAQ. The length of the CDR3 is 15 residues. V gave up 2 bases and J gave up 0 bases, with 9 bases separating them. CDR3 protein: CASSLPGASTDTQYF. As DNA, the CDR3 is TGTGCCAGCAGCTTACCGGGGGCTAGCACAGATACGCAGTATTTT. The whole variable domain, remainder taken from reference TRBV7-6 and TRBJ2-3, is GAGVSQSPRYKVTKRGQDVALRCDPISGHVSLYWYRQALGQGPEFLTYFNYEAQQDKSGLPNDRFSAERPEGSISTLTIQRTEQRDSAMYRCASSLPGASTDTQYFGPGTRLTVL.

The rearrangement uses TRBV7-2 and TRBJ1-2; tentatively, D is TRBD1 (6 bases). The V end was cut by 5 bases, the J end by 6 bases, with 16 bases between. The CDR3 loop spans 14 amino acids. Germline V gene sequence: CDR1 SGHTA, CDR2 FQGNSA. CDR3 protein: CASSPNTGRNGYTF. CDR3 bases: TGTGCCAGCAGCCCTAATACAGGGAGGAATGGCTACACCTTC.

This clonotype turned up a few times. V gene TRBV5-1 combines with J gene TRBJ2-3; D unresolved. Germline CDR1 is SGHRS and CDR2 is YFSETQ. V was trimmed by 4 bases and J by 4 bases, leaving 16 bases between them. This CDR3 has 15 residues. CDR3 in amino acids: CASSPNGFRADTQYF. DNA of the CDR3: TGCGCCAGCAGCCCCAATGGGTTTCGGGCAGATACGCAGTATTTT.

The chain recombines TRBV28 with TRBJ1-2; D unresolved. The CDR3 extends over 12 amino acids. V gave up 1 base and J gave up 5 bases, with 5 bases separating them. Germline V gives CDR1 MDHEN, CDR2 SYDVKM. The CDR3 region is CASSLSEYGYTF. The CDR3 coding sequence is TGTGCCAGCAGTTTATCGGAGTATGGCTACACCTTC.

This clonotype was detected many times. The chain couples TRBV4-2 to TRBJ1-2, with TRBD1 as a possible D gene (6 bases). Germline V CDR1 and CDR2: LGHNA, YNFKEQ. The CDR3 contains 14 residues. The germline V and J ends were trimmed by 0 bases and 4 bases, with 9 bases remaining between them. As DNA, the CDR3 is TGTGCCAGCAGCCAAGAGGGGGGCGGCTATGGCTACACCTTC. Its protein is CASSQEGGGYGYTF.

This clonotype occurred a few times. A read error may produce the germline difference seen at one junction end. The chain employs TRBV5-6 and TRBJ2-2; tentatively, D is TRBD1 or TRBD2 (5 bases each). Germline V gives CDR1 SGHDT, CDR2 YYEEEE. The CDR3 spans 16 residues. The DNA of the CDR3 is TGTGCCAGCACCTTGGGACGGAAGTTGAACACCGGGGAGCTGTTTTTT. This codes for CASTLGRKLNTGELFF.

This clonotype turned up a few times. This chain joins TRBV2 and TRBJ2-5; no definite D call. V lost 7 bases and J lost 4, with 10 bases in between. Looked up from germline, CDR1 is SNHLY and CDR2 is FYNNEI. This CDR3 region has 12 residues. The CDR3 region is CASTRKGETQYF. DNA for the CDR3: TGTGCCAGCACCCGAAAGGGAGAGACCCAGTACTTC.

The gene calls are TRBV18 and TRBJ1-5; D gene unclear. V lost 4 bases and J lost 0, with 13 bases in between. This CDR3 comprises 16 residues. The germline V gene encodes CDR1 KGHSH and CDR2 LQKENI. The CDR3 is CASSQVVVDSNQPQHF. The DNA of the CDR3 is TGTGCCAGCTCACAAGTGGTGGTCGATAGCAATCAGCCCCAGCATTTT. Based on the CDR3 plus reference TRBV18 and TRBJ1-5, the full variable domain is NAGVMQNPRHLVRRRGQEARLRCSPMKGHSHVYWYRQLPEEGLKFMVYLQKENIIDESGMPKERFSAEFPKEGPSILRIQQVVRGDSAAYFCASSQVVVDSNQPQHFGDGTRLSIL.

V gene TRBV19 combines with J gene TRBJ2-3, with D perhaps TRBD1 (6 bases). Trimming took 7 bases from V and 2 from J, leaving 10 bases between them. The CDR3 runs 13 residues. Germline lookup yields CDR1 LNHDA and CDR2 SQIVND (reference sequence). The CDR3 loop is CASNPGVTDTQYF. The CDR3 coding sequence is TGTGCCAGTAATCCAGGGGTCACAGATACGCAGTATTTT.

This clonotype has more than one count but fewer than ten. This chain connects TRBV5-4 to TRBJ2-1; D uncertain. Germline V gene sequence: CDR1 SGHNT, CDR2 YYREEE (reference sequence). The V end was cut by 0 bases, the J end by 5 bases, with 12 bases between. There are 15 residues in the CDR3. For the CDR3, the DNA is TGTGCCAGCAGCTTGGGGGCGGTACGTGACAATGAGCAGTTCTTC. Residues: CASSLGAVRDNEQFF.

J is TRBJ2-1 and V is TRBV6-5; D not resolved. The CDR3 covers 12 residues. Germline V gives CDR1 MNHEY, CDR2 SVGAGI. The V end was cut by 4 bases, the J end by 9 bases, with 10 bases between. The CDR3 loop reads CASSSQAAEQFF. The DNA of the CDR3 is TGTGCCAGCAGTTCCCAGGCGGCTGAGCAGTTCTTC.

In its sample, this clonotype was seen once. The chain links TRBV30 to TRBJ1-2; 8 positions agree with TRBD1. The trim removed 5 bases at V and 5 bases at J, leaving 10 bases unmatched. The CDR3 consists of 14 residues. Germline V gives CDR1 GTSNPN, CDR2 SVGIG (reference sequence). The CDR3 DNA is TGTGCCTGGTCCCAACAGGGGGTTGGGTATGGCTACACCTTC. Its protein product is CAWSQQGVGYGYTF.

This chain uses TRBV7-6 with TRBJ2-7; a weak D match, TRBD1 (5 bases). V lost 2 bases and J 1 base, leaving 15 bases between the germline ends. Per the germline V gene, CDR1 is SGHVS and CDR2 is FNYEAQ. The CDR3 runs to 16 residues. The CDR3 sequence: CASSLIPGPGSYEQYF. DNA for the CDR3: TGTGCCAGCAGCTTAATCCCAGGGCCGGGTTCCTACGAGCAGTACTTC.

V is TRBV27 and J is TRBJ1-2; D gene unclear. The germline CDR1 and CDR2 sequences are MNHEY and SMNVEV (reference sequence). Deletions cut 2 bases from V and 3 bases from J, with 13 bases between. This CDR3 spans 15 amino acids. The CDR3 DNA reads TGTGCCAGCAGTTTAAATCTGGACTCATACTATGGCTACACCTTC. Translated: CASSLNLDSYYGYTF.

CDR3 sequence (DNA): TGTGCCAGCAGCTATCTAGCGGGGGGGCCTTATACGCAGTATTTT. It encodes CASSYLAGGPYTQYF. The chain couples TRBV7-2 to TRBJ2-3; 12 nucleotides line up with TRBD2. Germline V gene data show CDR1 as SGHTA and CDR2 as FQGNSA. CDR3 size: 15 residues. Trimming took 4 bases from V and 7 from J; bases not matched to a gene: 6.

CDR3 protein: CASSLWASGGKEAGELFF. In DNA, the CDR3 is TGTGCCAGCAGCTTATGGGCTAGCGGGGGAAAGGAGGCCGGGGAGCTGTTTTTT. V gene TRBV7-6 combines with J gene TRBJ2-2, with 10 bases identical to TRBD2. CDR3 size: 18 residues. The ends lost 2 bases at V and 6 bases at J; junction bases unmatched: 12. Germline assignment: CDR1 SGHVS and CDR2 FNYEAQ.

DNA of the CDR3: TGTGCCAGCACCCCCCACGGACGGGTAAAGACCGGGGAGCTGTTTTTT. Residues: CASTPHGRVKTGELFF. The chain is built from TRBV7-9 and TRBJ2-2; the D is unclear. Trimming took off 7 bases at V and 5 bases at J, with 20 bases between the two ends. There are 16 residues in the CDR3. Looked up from germline, CDR1 is SEHNR and CDR2 is FQNEAQ (reference sequence).